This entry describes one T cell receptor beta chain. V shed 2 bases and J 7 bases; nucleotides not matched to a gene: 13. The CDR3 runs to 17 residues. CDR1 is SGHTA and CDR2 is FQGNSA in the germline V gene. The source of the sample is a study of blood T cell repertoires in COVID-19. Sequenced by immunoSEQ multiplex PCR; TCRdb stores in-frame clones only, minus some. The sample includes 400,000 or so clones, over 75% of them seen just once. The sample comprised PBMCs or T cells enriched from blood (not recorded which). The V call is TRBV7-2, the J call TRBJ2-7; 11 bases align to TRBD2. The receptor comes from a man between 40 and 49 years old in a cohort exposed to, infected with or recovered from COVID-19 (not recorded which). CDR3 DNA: TGTGCCAGCAGCTTATTTGCCGGGACTAGCGGCAGTTATGAGCAGTACTTC. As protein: CASSLFAGTSGSYEQYF.